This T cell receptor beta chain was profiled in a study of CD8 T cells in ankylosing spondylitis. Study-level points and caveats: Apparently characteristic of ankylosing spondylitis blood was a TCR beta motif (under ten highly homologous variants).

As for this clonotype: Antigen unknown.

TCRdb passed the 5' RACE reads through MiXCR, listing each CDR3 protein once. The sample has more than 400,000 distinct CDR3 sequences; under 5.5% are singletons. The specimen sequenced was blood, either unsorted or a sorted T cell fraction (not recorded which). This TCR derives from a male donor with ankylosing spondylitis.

The CDR3 region is CSAPPTPRADTQYF. The DNA for the CDR3 is TGCAGTGCCCCCCCTACCCCGAGGGCAGATACGCAGTATTTT. V and J are TRBV20-1 and TRBJ2-3; possibly TRBD2 for D (5 bases). The CDR3 runs 14 residues. Germline V gene data show CDR1 as DFQATT and CDR2 as SNEGSKA (reference sequence). With 6 bases removed from V and 4 bases from J, the gap between germline ends came to 17 bases.